This TCR beta chain appears in the sequencing data of a study of CXCR3-negative and CXCR3-positive naive CD8 T cells (dated by TCRdb to between 2018 and 2020). Regarding the study in general: About 150 million TRB reads were obtained in total, roughly 1.5 +/- 0.3 million reads per library. Diversity and physicochemical repertoire analyses were performed on around 10 donors pooled from two independent experiments. TRBV-TRBJ cluster analysis included naive subsets from about five donors and memory cells from 3 donors. Broad study findings and their caveats: CXCR3 expression partially decreased after cryopreservation, so most assays used freshly isolated PBMCs. Because surface CD5, which is linked to self-reactivity in mice, was comparable between the naive subsets, TCR interaction strength was also inferred from TRB CDR3 physicochemical properties. Compared with CXCR3-negative naive cells, CXCR3-positive naive cells had TRB CDR3s with higher hydrophobicity (lower Kidera factor 4), lower energy, and higher strength and volume indices. Within the same donor, TRBV-TRBJ usage looked similar between naive CXCR3-negative and CXCR3-positive cells, but memory cells had distinct patterns. Comparably high repertoire diversity was found in both naive subsets, whereas much lower repertoire diversity was found in memory CD8+ T cells.

Each CD8+ T cell subset was flow-sorted in triplicate, with fewer than 350,000 cells per subset placed directly into RLT lysis buffer. To keep memory contaminants out, a stringent definition of naive CD8+ T cells was applied: CD45RO-CCR7+CD27+CD95-. Using standard density gradient centrifugation, peripheral blood mononuclear cells were isolated from buffy coats. A FACSAria III was used to flow-sort naive CD8+ T cells into CXCR3-negative and CXCR3-positive populations. Total RNA was extracted from sorted cells with an RNeasy Mini Kit. The run used a NextSeq 550. The Human TCR Profiling Kit (MiLaboratory) was used to make UMI-labeled 5' RACE TRB cDNA libraries. cDNA synthesis used the entire amount of extracted RNA, and PCR amplification then used the entire amount of cDNA produced. Libraries were prepared in parallel with an identical number of PCR cycles. In the authors' own workflow: MIGEC and MiXCR extracted about 50,000 +/- 10,000 unique UMI-labeled TRB cDNA molecules per library, requiring at least two reads per UMI. On average, approximately 40,000 +/- 10,000 functional in-frame TRB CDR3 nucleotide clonotypes lacking stop codons were found per library. After downsampling to 5000 UMI-labeled TRB molecules per sample, diversity metrics, including normalized Shannon-Wiener and Chao1, were computed in VDJtools. VDJtools computed clonotype-size-weighted physicochemical properties of the central five CDR3 residues: interaction energy, strength, volume and Kidera factor 4. TCRdb reprocessed the reads and provides one entry for every CDR3 protein sequence; no DNA is given. These V and J calls are TCRdb output, not the study's own analysis. The record for this sample contains approximately 66,000 distinct CDR3 sequences. The top ten clones comprise roughly 1.5% of the sample.

As for this clonotype: There is no known antigen for this receptor.

Sequencing used naive CXCR3- CD8+ T cells from blood. The sample's cell subset or site label, decoded: CD45RO-CCR7+CD27+CD95- naive CD8+ T cells lacking CXCR3 (TNR3-). The receptor comes from a human donor in good health. Some clones in this sample may be carry-over from other donors' samples.

CDR3 sequence: CASSSEEGRGAYEQYF. The chain uses TRBV7-8 and TRBJ2-7; with no DNA, the TCRdb D assignment of TRBD2 cannot be verified. The CDR3 sequence holds 16 residues, the cysteine and phenylalanine included. No coding sequence is recorded. From the germline V gene, CDR1 is SGHVS and CDR2 is FQNEAQ.